This TCR beta chain is from a study of PD-1 blockade in classical Hodgkin lymphoma. This CDR3 has 13 amino acids. The germline V gene has CDR1 MGHDK and CDR2 SYGVNS. Trimming left V 1 base short and J 3 bases short, with 6 bases between. Time point reported: newly diagnosed, previously untreated cHL patient sample. Magnetic negative selection, applied to thawed PBMCs, was used to isolate the CD8+ T cells. Investigators turned to newly diagnosed, untreated classical Hodgkin lymphoma PBMCs for comparison. Assay: immunoSEQ multiplex PCR; the TCRdb copy retains only in-frame clones and omits some. Here the sample spans fewer than 5,500 clones, about 86% being singletons.

J is TRBJ2-5 and V is TRBV25-1; D not certain. Sequences were obtained from CD8+ T cells from blood. This TCR derives from a human donor with classical Hodgkin lymphoma. CDR3 sequence (DNA): TGTGCCAGCAGTGAATCAGAGAAAGAGACCCAGTACTTC. It codes for CASSESEKETQYF.